A single sample is the source of the 16 T cell receptor beta chains below, sequenced in a study of beta chain features in type 1 diabetes (dated by TCRdb to 2017 to 2018). To prepare the library, the immunoSEQ multiplex PCR assay was applied. The entire isolated RNA was reverse transcribed using the High Capacity cDNA Reverse Transcription Kit, and thus expressed TCRB transcripts were sequenced. Not all clones reach the TCRdb copy of this immuneACCESS table, which keeps in-frame sequences only. Checked studies attribute under half of the gap to unresolved V genes and leave the rest unexplained. This sample holds around 300,000 clones; 14% were observed only once. 6.7% of the sample lies in the top ten. Specimen: central memory CD4+ T cells from blood. These receptors originate from a man in his thirties or forties in good health.

This clone was seen more than once but under ten times. CDR3: CASSPPGLAVGEQFF. The CDR3 coding sequence is TGTGCCAGCTCACCACCGGGACTAGCGGTAGGTGAGCAGTTCTTC. The rearrangement joins TRBV18 to TRBJ2-1, with 11 nucleotides matching TRBD2. The CDR3 is 15 amino acids. The ends lost 0 bases at V and 9 bases at J; junction bases unmatched: 4. CDR1 and CDR2 from the germline V gene are KGHSH and LQKENI.

Only a few counts were recorded for this clone. V gene TRBV4-3 combines with J gene TRBJ1-2; D is possibly TRBD1 (5 bases). The germline V and J ends were trimmed by 6 bases and 4 bases, with 15 bases remaining between them. The CDR3 covers 14 residues. The germline gives CDR1 LGHNA, CDR2 YSLEER. The CDR3 sequence is CASRGDGARYGYTF. CDR3 nucleotides: TGCGCCAGCAGAGGTGACGGGGCCCGCTATGGCTACACCTTC.

This clone has a handful of counts. J is TRBJ2-1 and V is TRBV4-3; 7 positions match TRBD2. J gave up 13 bases and V 3 bases, and 12 bases lay outside the gene matches. Germline values: CDR1 LGHNA, CDR2 YSLEER. The CDR3 length is 14 residues. CDR3 residues: CASSQTTGREPQFF. The CDR3 coding sequence is TGCGCCAGCAGCCAGACGACCGGGCGGGAGCCTCAGTTCTTC.

This clone has more than one count but fewer than ten. The chain is built from TRBV2 and TRBJ2-7; TRBD1 agrees at 7 bases. Germline CDR1 and CDR2: SNHLY and FYNNEI. The CDR3 runs to 13 residues. J lost 7 bases, V lost 6 bases, and 9 bases had no gene match. CDR3 protein: CASRPSTGREQYV. The CDR3 nucleotides read TGTGCCAGCAGGCCTTCGACAGGGCGGGAGCAGTACGTC.

The chain combines TRBV4-3 with TRBJ2-3; 9 bases are a match to TRBD1. V dropped 0 bases and J dropped 6; count of bases not matched to a gene: 4. The CDR3 covers 15 residues. Germline V CDR1 and CDR2: LGHNA, YSLEER. CDR3 nucleotide sequence: TGCGCCAGCAGCCAAGACCACAGGGGGCCGGATACGCAGTATTTT. It specifies CASSQDHRGPDTQYF.

A note on this clone: The same CDR3 also results from other DNA sequences found in this sample. The chain couples TRBV11-2 to TRBJ2-3, with D perhaps matching TRBD2 (5 bases). V was shortened by 3 bases and J by 0 bases, with 7 bases between the two germline ends. This CDR3 region has 14 residues. Germline CDR1 SGHAT, CDR2 FQNNGV. The DNA for the CDR3 is TGTGCCAGCAGCTTGGGCGGGAGCACAGATACGCAGTATTTT. Amino acid sequence: CASSLGGSTDTQYF. The variable domain in full, completed from reference TRBV11-2 and TRBJ2-3, reads EAGVAQSPRYKIIEKRQSVAFWCNPISGHATLYWYQQILGQGPKLLIQFQNNGVVDDSQLPKDRFSAERLKGVDSTLKIQPAKLEDSAVYLCASSLGGSTDTQYFGPGTRLTVL.

V usage is TRBV4-1 and J usage is TRBJ1-5, with D tentatively TRBD1 (6 bases). With 1 base removed from V and 4 bases from J, the gap between germline ends came to 14 bases. Germline V gives CDR1 MGHRA, CDR2 YSYEKL. CDR3 size: 16 residues. CDR3 region: CASSQGRQGFNQPQHF. CDR3 nucleotide sequence: TGCGCCAGCAGCCAAGGACGGCAGGGGTTTAATCAGCCCCAGCATTTT.

This clone has just a few counts. This chain links TRBV14 with TRBJ2-2, with D unclear. The CDR3 covers 14 residues. The V end lost 0 bases, the J end lost 5 bases, and 7 bases lay between the germline ends. CDR1 and CDR2 (germline): SGHDN, FVKESK. In DNA form, the CDR3 reads TGTGCCAGCAGCCAAGAATTGGGGACCGGGGAGCTGTTTTTT. Translating it yields CASSQELGTGELFF.

V is TRBV6-6 and J is TRBJ2-5; D is perhaps TRBD1 or TRBD2 (5 bases each). From germline, CDR1 is MNHNY and CDR2 SVGAGI (reference sequence). The CDR3 extends over 11 amino acids. Trimming left V 8 bases short and J 1 base short, with 5 bases between. The CDR3 reads CASGTQETQYF. The CDR3 region has the DNA TGTGCCAGCGGGACCCAAGAGACCCAGTACTTC.

This chain links TRBV7-2 with TRBJ2-4, with 8 bases matching TRBD2. V gave up 3 bases and J gave up 8 bases; unmatched junction bases: 6. Looked up from germline, CDR1 is SGHTA and CDR2 is FQGNSA. The CDR3 spans 14 residues. The CDR3 protein is CASSLAGRVDIQYF. The CDR3 region has the DNA TGTGCCAGCAGCTTGGCCGGGAGGGTGGACATTCAGTACTTC.

The chain joins TRBV4-3 to TRBJ2-7; TRBD1 matches 7 bases. Germline CDR1 LGHNA, CDR2 YSLEER. This CDR3 has 16 residues. Trimming took 4 bases from V and 2 from J; bases not matched to a gene: 11. CDR3 coding DNA: TGCGCCAGCAGCCGAGCTTTGACAGGGACCCCCTACGAGCAGTACTTC. Amino acid sequence: CASSRALTGTPYEQYF.

The chain joins TRBV7-7 to TRBJ2-7; TRBD1 aligns across 12 bases. In germline, CDR1 is SSHAT, CDR2 FNYEAQ (reference sequence). Unmatched junction bases numbered 7, after V lost 4 bases and J lost 9 bases. The CDR3 length is 14 residues. The CDR3 bases are TGTGCCAGCAGCTCCGGGACAGGGGGCCTAAGGCAGTACTTC. Translating gives CASSSGTGGLRQYF.

This clone was observed a handful of times. CDR3 region: CATTPGQGAGDTQYF. The CDR3 region has the DNA TGTGCCACGACACCGGGACAGGGGGCGGGGGATACGCAGTATTTT. J is TRBJ2-3 and V is TRBV10-3; TRBD1 aligns across 12 bases. The CDR3 extends over 15 amino acids. The V gene's germline CDR1 is ENHRY and CDR2 SYGVKD. With V trimmed by 10 bases and J by 6 bases, 11 bases remained unmatched.

A remark on this clone: The same CDR3 can be traced to other DNA sequences in this sample. This chain connects TRBV7-2 to TRBJ2-5; D may be TRBD1 (5 bases). The CDR3 consists of 14 residues. Trimming shortened V by 1 base and J by 4 bases, and 10 bases separated the two germline ends. Germline values: CDR1 SGHTA, CDR2 FQGNSA. This CDR3 is CASSLGAGPETQYF. The DNA for the CDR3 is TGTGCCAGCAGCTTAGGGGCAGGGCCAGAGACCCAGTACTTC.

The table lists this clone with a few counts. This sequence joins TRBV19 and TRBJ1-5; D not resolved. The V and J ends lost 3 bases and 4 bases respectively, with 7 bases between them. The germline V gene has CDR1 LNHDA and CDR2 SQIVND (reference sequence). This CDR3 comprises 13 residues. The CDR3, as DNA: TGTGCCAGTAGTATCGAGCGGAATCAGCCCCAGCATTTT. The encoded protein is CASSIERNQPQHF.

This clone was seen a few times. The same CDR3 arises from other DNA sequences in this sample as well. This CDR3 is CASSQDRGIYGYTF. CDR3 nucleotides: TGTGCCAGCAGCCAAGACAGGGGGATCTATGGCTACACCTTC. The rearrangement uses TRBV4-2 and TRBJ1-2; 7 bases align to TRBD1. Germline CDR1 reads LGHNA; CDR2 reads YNFKEQ. The length of the CDR3 is 14 residues. J lost 4 bases, V lost 0 bases, and 2 bases had no gene match.